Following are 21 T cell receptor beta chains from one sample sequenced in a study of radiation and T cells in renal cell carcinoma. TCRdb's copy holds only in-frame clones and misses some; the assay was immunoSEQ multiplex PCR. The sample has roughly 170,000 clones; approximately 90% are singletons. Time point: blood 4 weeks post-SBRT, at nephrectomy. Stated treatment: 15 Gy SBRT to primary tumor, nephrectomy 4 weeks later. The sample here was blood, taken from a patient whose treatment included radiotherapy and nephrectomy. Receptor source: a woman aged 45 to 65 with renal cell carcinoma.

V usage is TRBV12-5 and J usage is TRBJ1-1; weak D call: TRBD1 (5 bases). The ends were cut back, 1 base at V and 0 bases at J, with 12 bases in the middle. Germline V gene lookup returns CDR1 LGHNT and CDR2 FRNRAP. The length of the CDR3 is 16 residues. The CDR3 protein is CASGLGFGQVNTEAFF. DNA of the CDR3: TGTGCTAGTGGTTTGGGCTTTGGACAAGTGAACACTGAAGCTTTCTTT.

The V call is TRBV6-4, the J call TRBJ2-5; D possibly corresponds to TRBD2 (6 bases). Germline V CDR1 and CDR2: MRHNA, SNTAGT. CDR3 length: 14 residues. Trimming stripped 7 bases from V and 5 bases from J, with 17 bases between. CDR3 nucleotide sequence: TGTGCCAGCACCGCGGACGGGACTCGTGAGACCCAGTACTTC. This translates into CASTADGTRETQYF.

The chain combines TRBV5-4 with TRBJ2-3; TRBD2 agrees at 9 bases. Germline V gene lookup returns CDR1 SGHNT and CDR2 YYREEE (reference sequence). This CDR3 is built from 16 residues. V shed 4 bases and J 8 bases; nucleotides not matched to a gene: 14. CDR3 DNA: TGTGCCAGCAGCAGCGGGACTAGCTTGAAGTTCGGTACGCAGTATTTT. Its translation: CASSSGTSLKFGTQYF.

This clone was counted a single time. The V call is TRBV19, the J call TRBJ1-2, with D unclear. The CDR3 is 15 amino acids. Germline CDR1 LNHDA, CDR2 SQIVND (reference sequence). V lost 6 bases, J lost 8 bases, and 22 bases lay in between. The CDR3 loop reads CASRAPGIGEDGYTF. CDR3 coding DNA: TGTGCCAGTAGAGCCCCGGGGATTGGGGAAGACGGCTACACCTTC.

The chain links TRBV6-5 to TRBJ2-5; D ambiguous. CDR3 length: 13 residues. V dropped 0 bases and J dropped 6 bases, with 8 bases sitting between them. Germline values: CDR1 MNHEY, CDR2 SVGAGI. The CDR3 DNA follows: TGTGCCAGCAGTTACTCGGATCTAAAGACCCAGTACTTC. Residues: CASSYSDLKTQYF.

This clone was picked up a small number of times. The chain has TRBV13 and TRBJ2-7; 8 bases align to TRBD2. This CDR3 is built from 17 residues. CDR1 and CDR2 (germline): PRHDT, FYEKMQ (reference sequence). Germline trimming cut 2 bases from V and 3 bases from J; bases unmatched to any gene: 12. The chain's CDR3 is CASSLSAGGSAGYEQYF. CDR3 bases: TGTGCCAGCAGCTTATCGGCGGGGGGTAGCGCTGGCTACGAGCAGTACTTC.

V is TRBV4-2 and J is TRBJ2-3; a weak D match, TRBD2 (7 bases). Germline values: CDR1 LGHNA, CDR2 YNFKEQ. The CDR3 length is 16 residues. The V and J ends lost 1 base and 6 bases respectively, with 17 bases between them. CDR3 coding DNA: TGTGCCAGCAGCCAAGGAGCTACAGGGCGGGGGGATACGCAGTATTTT. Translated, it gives CASSQGATGRGDTQYF.

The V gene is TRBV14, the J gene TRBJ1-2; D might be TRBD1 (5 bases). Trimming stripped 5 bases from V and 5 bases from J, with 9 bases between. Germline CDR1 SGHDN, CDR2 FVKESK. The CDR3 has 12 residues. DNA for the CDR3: TGTGCCAGCAGCTCTCAGGGTTATGGCTACACCTTC. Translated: CASSSQGYGYTF.

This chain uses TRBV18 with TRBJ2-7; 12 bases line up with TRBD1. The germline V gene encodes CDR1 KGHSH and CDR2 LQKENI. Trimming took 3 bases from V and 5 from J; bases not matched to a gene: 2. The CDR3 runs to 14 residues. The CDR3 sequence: CASSPRDRGHEQYF. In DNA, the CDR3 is TGTGCCAGCTCACCCCGGGACAGGGGGCACGAGCAGTACTTC. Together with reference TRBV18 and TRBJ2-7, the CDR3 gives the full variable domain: NAGVMQNPRHLVRRRGQEARLRCSPMKGHSHVYWYRQLPEEGLKFMVYLQKENIIDESGMPKERFSAEFPKEGPSILRIQQVVRGDSAAYFCASSPRDRGHEQYFGPGTRLTVT.

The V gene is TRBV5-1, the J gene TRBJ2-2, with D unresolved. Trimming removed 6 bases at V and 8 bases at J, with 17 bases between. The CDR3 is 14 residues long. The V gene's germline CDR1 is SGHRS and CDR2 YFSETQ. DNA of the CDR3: TGCGCCAGCACCCCGGACGGGTGGGGAGGGGAGCTGTTTTTT. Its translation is CASTPDGWGGELFF.

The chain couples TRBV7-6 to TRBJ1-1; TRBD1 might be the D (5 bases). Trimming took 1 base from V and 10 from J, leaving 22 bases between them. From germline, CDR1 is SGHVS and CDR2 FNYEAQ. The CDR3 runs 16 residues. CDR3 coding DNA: TGTGCCAGCAGCTTAGTTTCGGGAATTGGGGCCCGAGGAGCTTTCTTT. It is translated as CASSLVSGIGARGAFF. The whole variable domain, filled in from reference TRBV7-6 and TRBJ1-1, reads GAGVSQSPRYKVTKRGQDVALRCDPISGHVSLYWYRQALGQGPEFLTYFNYEAQQDKSGLPNDRFSAERPEGSISTLTIQRTEQRDSAMYRCASSLVSGIGARGAFFGQGTRLTVV.

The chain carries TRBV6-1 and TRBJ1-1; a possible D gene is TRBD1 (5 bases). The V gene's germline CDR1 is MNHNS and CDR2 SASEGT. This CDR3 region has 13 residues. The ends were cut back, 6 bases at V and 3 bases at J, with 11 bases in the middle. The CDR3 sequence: CASRRDQDTEAFF. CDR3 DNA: TGTGCCAGCAGAAGGGACCAGGACACTGAAGCTTTCTTT.

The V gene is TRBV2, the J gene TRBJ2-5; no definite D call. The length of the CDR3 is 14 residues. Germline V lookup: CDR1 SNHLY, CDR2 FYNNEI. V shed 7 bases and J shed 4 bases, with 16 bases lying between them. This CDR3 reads CASNLGPNRETQYF. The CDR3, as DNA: TGTGCCAGCAACCTAGGGCCGAATCGAGAGACCCAGTACTTC.

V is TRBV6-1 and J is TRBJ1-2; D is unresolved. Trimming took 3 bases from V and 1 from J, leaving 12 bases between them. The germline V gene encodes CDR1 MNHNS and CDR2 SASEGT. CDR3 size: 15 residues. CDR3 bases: TGTGCCAGCAGTGACAGCGGGCTTTTTAACTATGGCTACACCTTC. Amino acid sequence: CASSDSGLFNYGYTF.

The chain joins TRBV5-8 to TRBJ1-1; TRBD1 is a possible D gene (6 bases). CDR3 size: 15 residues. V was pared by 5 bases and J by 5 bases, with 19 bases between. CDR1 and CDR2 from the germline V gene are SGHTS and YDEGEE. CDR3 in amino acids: CASRPILGATTEAFF. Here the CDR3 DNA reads TGTGCCAGCAGACCCATCCTGGGGGCCACTACTGAAGCTTTCTTT.

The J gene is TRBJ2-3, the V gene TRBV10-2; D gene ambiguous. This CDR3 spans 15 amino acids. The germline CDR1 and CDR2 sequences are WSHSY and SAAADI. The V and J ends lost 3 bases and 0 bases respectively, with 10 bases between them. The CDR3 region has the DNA TGCGCCAGCAGTGACCAGGATCATAGCACAGATACGCAGTATTTT. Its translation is CASSDQDHSTDTQYF.

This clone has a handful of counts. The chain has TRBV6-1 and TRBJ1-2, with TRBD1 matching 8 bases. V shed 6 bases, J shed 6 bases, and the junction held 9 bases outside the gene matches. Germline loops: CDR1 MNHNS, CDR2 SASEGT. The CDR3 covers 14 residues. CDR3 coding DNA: TGTGCCAGCAGCACAAGACAGGGGTTTGATGGCTACACCTTC. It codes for CASSTRQGFDGYTF.

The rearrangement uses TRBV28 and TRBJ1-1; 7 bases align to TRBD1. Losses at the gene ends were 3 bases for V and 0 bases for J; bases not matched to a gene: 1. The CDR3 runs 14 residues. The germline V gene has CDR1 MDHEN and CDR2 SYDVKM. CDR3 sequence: CASSLGQLNTEAFF. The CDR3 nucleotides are TGTGCCAGCAGTTTGGGACAGTTGAACACTGAAGCTTTCTTT.

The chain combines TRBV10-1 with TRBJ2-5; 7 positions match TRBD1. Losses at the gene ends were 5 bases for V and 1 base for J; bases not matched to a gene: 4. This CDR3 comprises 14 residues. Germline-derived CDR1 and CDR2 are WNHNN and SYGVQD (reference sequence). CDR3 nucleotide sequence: TGCGCCAGCAGTCTAGACAGGGTCCAAGAGACCCAGTACTTC. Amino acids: CASSLDRVQETQYF.

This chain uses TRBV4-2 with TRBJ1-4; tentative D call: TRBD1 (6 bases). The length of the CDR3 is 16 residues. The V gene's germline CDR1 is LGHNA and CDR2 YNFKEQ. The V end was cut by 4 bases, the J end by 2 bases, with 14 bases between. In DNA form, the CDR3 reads TGTGCCAGCAGCCCCGCAACAGGGACTACTAATGAAAAACTGTTTTTT. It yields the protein CASSPATGTTNEKLFF.

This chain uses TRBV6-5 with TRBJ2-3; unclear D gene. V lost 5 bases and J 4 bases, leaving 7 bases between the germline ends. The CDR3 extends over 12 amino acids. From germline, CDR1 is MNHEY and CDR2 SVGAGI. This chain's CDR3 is CASSGTADTQYF. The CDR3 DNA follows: TGTGCCAGCAGTGGTACGGCAGATACGCAGTATTTT.